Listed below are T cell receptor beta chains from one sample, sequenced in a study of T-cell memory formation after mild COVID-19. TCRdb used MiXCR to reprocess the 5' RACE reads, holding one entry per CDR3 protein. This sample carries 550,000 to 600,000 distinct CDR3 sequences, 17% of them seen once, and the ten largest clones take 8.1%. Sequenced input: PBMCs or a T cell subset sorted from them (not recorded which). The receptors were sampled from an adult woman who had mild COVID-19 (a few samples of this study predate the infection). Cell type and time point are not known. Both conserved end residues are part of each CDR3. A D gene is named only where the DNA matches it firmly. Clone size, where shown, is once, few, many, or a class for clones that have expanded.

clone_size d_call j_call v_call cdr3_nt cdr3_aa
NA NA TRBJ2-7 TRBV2 TGTGCCAGCAGTGATGAGACAGGGACTTCCTACGAGCAGTACTTC CASSDETGTSYEQYF
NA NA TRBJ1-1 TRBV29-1 TGCAGCGTTGTGGACAGCATGAACACTGAAGCTTTCTTT CSVVDSMNTEAFF
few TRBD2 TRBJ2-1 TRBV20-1 TGCAGTGCTAGAGACCTAGCGGGAGGCTCCTACAATGAGCAGTTCTTC CSARDLAGGSYNEQFF
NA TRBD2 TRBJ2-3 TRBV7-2 TGTGCCAGCAGCTTGGTCGCGGGAGTCGGAGATACGCAGTATTTT CASSLVAGVGDTQYF
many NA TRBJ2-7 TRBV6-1 TGTGCCAGCACCGAACGGTGGAGTAGGAACAGAGACTACGAGCAGTACTTC CASTERWSRNRDYEQYF
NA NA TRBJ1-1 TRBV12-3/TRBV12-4 TGTGCCAGCACCCTAACACAGGGTACTGAAGCTTTCTTT CASTLTQGTEAFF
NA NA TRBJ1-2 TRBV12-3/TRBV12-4 TGTGCCAGCAGTTTAGTCGGGGGAGGCTACACCTTC CASSLVGGGYTF
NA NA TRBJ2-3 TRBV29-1 TGCAGCGTTGAGCCGTCAGGGAGTTCAGATACGCAGTATTTT CSVEPSGSSDTQYF
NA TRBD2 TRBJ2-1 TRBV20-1 TGCAGTGCCCCCCCTAGCGGGAGGTTTCACAATGAGCAGTTCTTC CSAPPSGRFHNEQFF
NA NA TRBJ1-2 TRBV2 TGTGCCAGCAGTGACGATGCGACCTATGGCTACACCTTC CASSDDATYGYTF
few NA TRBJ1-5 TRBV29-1 TGCAGCGTTGACTATGGCAGCGGACAGCCCCAGCATTTT CSVDYGSGQPQHF
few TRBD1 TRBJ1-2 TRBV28 TGTGCCAGCAGTTCACCGGGACAGGGGAGATATGGCTACACCTTC CASSSPGQGRYGYTF
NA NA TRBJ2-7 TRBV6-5 TGTGCCTCAAGACAGGGACTTTACGAGCAGTACTTC CASRQGLYEQYF
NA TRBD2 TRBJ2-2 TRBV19 TGTGCCAGTAGCTGGCTAGCGGGAGTCCCCGGGGAGCTGTTTTTT CASSWLAGVPGELFF
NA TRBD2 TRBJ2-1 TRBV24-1 TGTGCCACCAGTGTGGCCGGGAGGGAGGAGCAGTTCTTC CATSVAGREEQFF
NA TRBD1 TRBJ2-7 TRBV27 TGTGCCAGCAGTTTATCAGCCCCCAGACAGGGGGAGCGCTTATCCTACGAGCAGTACTTC CASSLSAPRQGERLSYEQYF
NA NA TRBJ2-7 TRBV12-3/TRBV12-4 TGTGCCAGCAAATTTCACACTAGCTCCTACGAGCAGTACTTC CASKFHTSSYEQYF
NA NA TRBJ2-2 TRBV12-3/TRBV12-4 TGTGCCAGCAGCCGGGACTTTATGGCCGGGGAGCTGTTTTTT CASSRDFMAGELFF
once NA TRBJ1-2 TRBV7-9 TGTGCCAGCAGCTACACAGGGTACTATGGCTACACCTTC CASSYTGYYGYTF
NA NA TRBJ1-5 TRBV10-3 TGTGCCATCAGTGAGGGGCCAGGGGATGTTCAGCCCCAGCATTTT CAISEGPGDVQPQHF
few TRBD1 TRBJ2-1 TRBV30 TGTGCCTGGGGGACAGGGATAAACAATGAGCAGTTCTTC CAWGTGINNEQFF
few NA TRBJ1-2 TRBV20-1 TGCAGTGCTGGACTACGGGACCCCAACTATGGCTACACCTTC CSAGLRDPNYGYTF
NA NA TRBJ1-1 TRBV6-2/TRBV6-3 TGTGCCAGCAGTTATCTAGGACGGATGAACACTGAAGCTTTCTTT CASSYLGRMNTEAFF
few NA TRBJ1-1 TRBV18 TGTGCCAGCTCACCATCCTTCGATGAGGGGCGGGGTGAAGCTTTCTTT CASSPSFDEGRGEAFF
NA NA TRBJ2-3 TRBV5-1 TGCGCCAGCAGCATGAGCCGGGACTCAAGAGGAACAGATACGCAGTATTTT CASSMSRDSRGTDTQYF
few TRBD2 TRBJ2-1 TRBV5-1 TGCGCCAGCAGCTTGTCACTAGCGGGGGGCCTACCGTACAATGAGCAGTTCTTC CASSLSLAGGLPYNEQFF
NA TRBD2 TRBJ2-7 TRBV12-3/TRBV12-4 TGTGCCAGCAGTCCCCGGACTAGCGGGAGCGAGCAGTACTTC CASSPRTSGSEQYF
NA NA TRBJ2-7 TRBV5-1 TGCGCCAGCAGCATTGGACAAGGGAAGTTTAGCGAGCAGTACTTC CASSIGQGKFSEQYF
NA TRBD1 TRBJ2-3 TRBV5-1 TGCGCCAGCAGCTTGATACGGACAGGGGGGACAGATACGCAGTATTTT CASSLIRTGGTDTQYF
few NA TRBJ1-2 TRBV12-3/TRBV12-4 TGTGCCAGCAGTCACCACACACCAAGAGCGGACAGACCCTATGGCTACACCTTC CASSHHTPRADRPYGYTF
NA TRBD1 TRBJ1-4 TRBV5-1 TGCGCCAGCAGCTCGTACAGGGGACCTAATGAAAAACTGTTTTTT CASSSYRGPNEKLFF
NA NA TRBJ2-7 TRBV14 TGTGCCAGCGGCCAGACCAGGGGTGTCGTCCACGAGCAGTACTTC CASGQTRGVVHEQYF
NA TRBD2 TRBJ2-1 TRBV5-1 TGCGCCAGCAGCTTGAACGGGGGGGTCTACAATGAGCAGTTCTTC CASSLNGGVYNEQFF
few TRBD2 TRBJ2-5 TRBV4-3 TGCGCCAGCAGCCAAGATCCTGGACTAGCGGGATGGGGCCAAGAGACCCAGTACTTC CASSQDPGLAGWGQETQYF
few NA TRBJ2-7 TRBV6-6 TGTGCCAGCAGTGGGCCCCCAGGCAGAGGGGAGCAGTACTTC CASSGPPGRGEQYF
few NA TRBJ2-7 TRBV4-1 TGCGCCAGCAGCCGCCTCCCCGGCTCTACCTACGAGCAGTACTTC CASSRLPGSTYEQYF
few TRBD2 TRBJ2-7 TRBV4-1 TGCGCCAGCAGCCAAGTTACTAGCGGGGGGGATTTTTCCTACGAGCAGTACTTC CASSQVTSGGDFSYEQYF
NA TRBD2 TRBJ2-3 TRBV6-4 TGTGCCAGCAGTGACTCGTTCCCGGGGGGACGTGGCACAGATACGCAGTATTTT CASSDSFPGGRGTDTQYF
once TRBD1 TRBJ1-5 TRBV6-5 TGTGCCAGCAGCACAGACAGGGGTAGCAATCAGCCCCAGCATTTT CASSTDRGSNQPQHF
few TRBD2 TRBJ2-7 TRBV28 TGTGCCAGCAGTCTTCTTAGCGGGAGGGCTTACGAGCAGTACTTC CASSLLSGRAYEQYF
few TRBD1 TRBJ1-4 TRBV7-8 TGTGCCAGCAGCCCCCGACAGGGGATGGTTAATGAAAAACTGTTTTTT CASSPRQGMVNEKLFF
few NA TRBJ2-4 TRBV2 TGTGCCAGCAGTGACATCGGGCTAGCCAAAAACATTCAGTACTTC CASSDIGLAKNIQYF
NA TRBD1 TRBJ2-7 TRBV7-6 TGTGCCAGCAGCTTAGATAGGGGGATTCCGGGACAGGACGCCTACGAGCAGTACTTC CASSLDRGIPGQDAYEQYF
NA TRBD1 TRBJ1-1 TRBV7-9 TGTGCCAGCAGCTTAGAGGCCGGGACAGGGAACACTGAAGCTTTCTTT CASSLEAGTGNTEAFF
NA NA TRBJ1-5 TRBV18 TGTGCCAGCTCACCCAGGGCCGATCAGCCCCAGCATTTT CASSPRADQPQHF
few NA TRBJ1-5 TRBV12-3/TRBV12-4 TGTGCCAGCAGTTTACTCGTCGGGACACAAACCAATCAGCCCCAGCATTTT CASSLLVGTQTNQPQHF
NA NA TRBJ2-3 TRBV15 TGTGCCACCAGCAGAGGGGGGGTTGGAGATACGCAGTATTTT CATSRGGVGDTQYF
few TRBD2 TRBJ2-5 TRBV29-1 TGCAGCGTTGCGACTAGCGGGCAAGAGACCCAGTACTTC CSVATSGQETQYF
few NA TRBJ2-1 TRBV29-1 TGCAGCGTTGAAGATATTGGCAATGAGCAGTTCTTC CSVEDIGNEQFF
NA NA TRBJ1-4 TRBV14 TGTGCCAGCAGCCTCTCCCAGAGTCCAACTAATGAAAAACTGTTTTTT CASSLSQSPTNEKLFF
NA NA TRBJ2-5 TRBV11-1 TGTGCCAGCAGTCCTACTAGATACGGAGAGACCCAGTACTTC CASSPTRYGETQYF
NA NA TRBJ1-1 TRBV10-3 TGTGCCATCGGGTATGGTGAAGCTTTCTTT CAIGYGEAFF
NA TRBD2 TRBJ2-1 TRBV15 TGTGCCACCAGCAGAGATGCGTCCCTAGCGGGTGTGGATGAGCAGTTCTTC CATSRDASLAGVDEQFF
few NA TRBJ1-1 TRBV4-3 TGCGCCAGCAGCCAAGGGTTCAGGAACACTGAAGCTTTCTTT CASSQGFRNTEAFF
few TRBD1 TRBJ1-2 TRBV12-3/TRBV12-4 TGTGCCAGCAGTGGGCGACAGGGCTATGGCTACACCTTC CASSGRQGYGYTF